The clone carrying this T cell receptor (beta chain) was counted a few times. Its antigen remains unknown. Treatment noted: roughly 10-day PBMC culture with coronavirus spike peptide pools or control peptides (ViraFEST assay). One should note that the unexposed donor's CD4+ T cells were collected before the COVID-19 pandemic (2011-2018). The sample comes from a study of vaccination and CD4 T cells after COVID-19. In the study overall: Post-vaccine sampling followed dose two by a median about 72 days (range 14 to 241).

General study results and limits: In convalescent patients, a median roughly 88% of reactive clones appeared only post-vaccination. Spike mono-reactivity was evident in 304 of the 307 vaccine-specific clones derived from convalescent patients.

With the Oncomine TCR Beta short-read assay, DNA from cultured CD4+ T cells was sequenced. MiXCR, run by TCRdb on the PCR reads, gives a single entry per CDR3 protein. In the table there are about 7,200 distinct CDR3 sequences, about 41% of which are singletons. The CDR3 covers 16 residues. Germline V CDR1 and CDR2: SNHLY, FYNNEI. V lost 6 bases to trimming and J lost 7 bases; unmatched junction nucleotides: 9. This sequence joins TRBV2 and TRBJ2-2; 12 nucleotides agree with TRBD2. The TCR was taken from a human donor in good health. Sequenced: CD4+ T cells from blood, cultured in vitro. CDR3 sequence: CASRELAGGGSGELFF. CDR3 bases: TGTGCCAGCAGGGAACTAGCGGGGGGAGGCAGCGGGGAGCTGTTTTTT.